A single sample is the source of the 6 T cell receptor beta chains below, sequenced in a study of CD4 T cell repertoires in COVID-19. Assay: immunoSEQ multiplex PCR; the TCRdb copy retains only in-frame clones and omits some. The data hold 20,000 to 30,000 clones, with about 93% observed a single time. No culture step preceded sequencing of the ex vivo isolated memory T cells. The starting material was circulating follicular helper CD4+ T cells (cTfh) from blood, obtained before the COVID-19 pandemic. The receptors were sampled from a human donor who had COVID-19.

This chain connects TRBV9 to TRBJ2-3; D not resolved. This CDR3 has 13 amino acids. The germline V gene has CDR1 SGDLS and CDR2 YYNGEE. Trimming shortened V by 1 base and J by 0 bases, and 3 bases separated the two germline ends. CDR3 protein: CASSVLSTDTQYF. The CDR3 DNA is TGTGCCAGCAGCGTATTAAGCACAGATACGCAGTATTTT.

The V and J genes are TRBV19 and TRBJ2-5, with 10 bases matching TRBD2. CDR3 size: 18 residues. Germline assignment: CDR1 LNHDA and CDR2 SQIVND (reference sequence). V shed 4 bases, J shed 4 bases, and the junction held 15 bases outside the gene matches. CDR3 residues: CASSTAGQVAGGGETQYF. The CDR3 DNA reads as TGTGCCAGTAGTACGGCAGGGCAGGTAGCGGGAGGTGGAGAGACCCAGTACTTC.

The chain uses TRBV9 and TRBJ2-5; no clear D gene. The germline gives CDR1 SGDLS, CDR2 YYNGEE. The CDR3 extends over 13 amino acids. Between the trimmed V and J ends, which lost 0 bases and 7 bases, there was a span of 10 bases. The CDR3 spells CASSVDNSGTQYF. CDR3 coding DNA: TGTGCCAGCAGCGTAGACAATTCTGGGACCCAGTACTTC. The full variable domain, rest sourced from reference TRBV9 and TRBJ2-5, is DSGVTQTPKHLITATGQRVTLRCSPRSGDLSVYWYQQSLDQGLQFLIQYYNGEERAKGNILERFSAQQFPDLHSELNLSSLELGDSALYFCASSVDNSGTQYFGPGTRLLVL.

The V and J genes are TRBV18 and TRBJ1-2; 8 bases match TRBD1. The CDR3 loop spans 18 amino acids. Trimming cost V 4 bases and J 9 bases; bases outside gene matches: 22. From germline, CDR1 is KGHSH and CDR2 LQKENI. CDR3 amino acids: CASSLRPPTSDRVWSYTF. The CDR3 bases are TGTGCCAGCTCACTCCGACCACCAACTTCGGACAGGGTGTGGAGCTACACCTTC.

The count of this clone is one. This chain links TRBV10-3 with TRBJ1-1; 7 positions agree with TRBD1. CDR3 size: 13 residues. The trim removed 4 bases at V and 6 bases at J, leaving 5 bases unmatched. The germline V gene encodes CDR1 ENHRY and CDR2 SYGVKD. CDR3 in amino acids: CAISGTGAPEAFF. The CDR3 DNA reads as TGTGCCATCAGTGGCACAGGGGCCCCTGAAGCTTTCTTT.

V usage is TRBV11-2 and J usage is TRBJ1-3; possible D gene TRBD1, 6 bases. V gave up 0 bases and J gave up 4 bases, with 13 bases separating them. This CDR3 comprises 16 residues. Germline loops: CDR1 SGHAT, CDR2 FQNNGV. Written as DNA, the CDR3 is TGTGCCAGCAGCTTAGATCAGGGGCCCCGAGGAAACACCATATATTTT. Its protein is CASSLDQGPRGNTIYF. Together with reference TRBV11-2 and TRBJ1-3, the CDR3 gives the full variable domain: EAGVAQSPRYKIIEKRQSVAFWCNPISGHATLYWYQQILGQGPKLLIQFQNNGVVDDSQLPKDRFSAERLKGVDSTLKIQPAKLEDSAVYLCASSLDQGPRGNTIYFGEGSWLTVV.